This record covers a single T cell receptor (beta chain). Its antigen is as yet unknown. This sample is drawn from a study of Graves' ophthalmopathy and Graves' hyperthyroidism. General study results and limits: The model's ophthalmopathy progression predictions had approximately 65% sensitivity and less than 75% specificity.

The V and J ends lost 4 bases and 0 bases, in that order; junction bases with no gene match: 4. The length of the CDR3 is 16 residues. CDR1 and CDR2 (germline): SGHNT, YYREEE (reference sequence). Beta-chain TCR CDR3 regions were amplified from RNA transcripts. Second-round multiplex PCR followed a first-round RT-PCR using HTBI primers. TCRdb fed the multiplex PCR reads into MiXCR, producing one record per CDR3 protein. Of about 600,000 distinct CDR3 sequences detected, 35% to 40% appear once; the ten largest clones hold around 4.6%. This TCR was recovered from an adult man with Graves' hyperthyroidism. This chain links TRBV5-4 with TRBJ1-3; 10 bases are shared with TRBD1. The sample was peripheral blood or thyroid tissue (not recorded which). Here the CDR3 reads CASSQRTGGSGNTIYF. The CDR3 DNA is TGTGCCAGCAGCCAAAGGACAGGGGGCTCTGGAAACACCATATATTTT. Full variable domain (outside the CDR3, taken from reference TRBV5-4 and TRBJ1-3): ETGVTQSPTHLIKTRGQQVTLRCSSQSGHNTVSWYQQALGQGPQFIFQYYREEENGRGNFPPRFSGLQFPNYSSELNVNALELDDSALYLCASSQRTGGSGNTIYFGEGSWLTVV.